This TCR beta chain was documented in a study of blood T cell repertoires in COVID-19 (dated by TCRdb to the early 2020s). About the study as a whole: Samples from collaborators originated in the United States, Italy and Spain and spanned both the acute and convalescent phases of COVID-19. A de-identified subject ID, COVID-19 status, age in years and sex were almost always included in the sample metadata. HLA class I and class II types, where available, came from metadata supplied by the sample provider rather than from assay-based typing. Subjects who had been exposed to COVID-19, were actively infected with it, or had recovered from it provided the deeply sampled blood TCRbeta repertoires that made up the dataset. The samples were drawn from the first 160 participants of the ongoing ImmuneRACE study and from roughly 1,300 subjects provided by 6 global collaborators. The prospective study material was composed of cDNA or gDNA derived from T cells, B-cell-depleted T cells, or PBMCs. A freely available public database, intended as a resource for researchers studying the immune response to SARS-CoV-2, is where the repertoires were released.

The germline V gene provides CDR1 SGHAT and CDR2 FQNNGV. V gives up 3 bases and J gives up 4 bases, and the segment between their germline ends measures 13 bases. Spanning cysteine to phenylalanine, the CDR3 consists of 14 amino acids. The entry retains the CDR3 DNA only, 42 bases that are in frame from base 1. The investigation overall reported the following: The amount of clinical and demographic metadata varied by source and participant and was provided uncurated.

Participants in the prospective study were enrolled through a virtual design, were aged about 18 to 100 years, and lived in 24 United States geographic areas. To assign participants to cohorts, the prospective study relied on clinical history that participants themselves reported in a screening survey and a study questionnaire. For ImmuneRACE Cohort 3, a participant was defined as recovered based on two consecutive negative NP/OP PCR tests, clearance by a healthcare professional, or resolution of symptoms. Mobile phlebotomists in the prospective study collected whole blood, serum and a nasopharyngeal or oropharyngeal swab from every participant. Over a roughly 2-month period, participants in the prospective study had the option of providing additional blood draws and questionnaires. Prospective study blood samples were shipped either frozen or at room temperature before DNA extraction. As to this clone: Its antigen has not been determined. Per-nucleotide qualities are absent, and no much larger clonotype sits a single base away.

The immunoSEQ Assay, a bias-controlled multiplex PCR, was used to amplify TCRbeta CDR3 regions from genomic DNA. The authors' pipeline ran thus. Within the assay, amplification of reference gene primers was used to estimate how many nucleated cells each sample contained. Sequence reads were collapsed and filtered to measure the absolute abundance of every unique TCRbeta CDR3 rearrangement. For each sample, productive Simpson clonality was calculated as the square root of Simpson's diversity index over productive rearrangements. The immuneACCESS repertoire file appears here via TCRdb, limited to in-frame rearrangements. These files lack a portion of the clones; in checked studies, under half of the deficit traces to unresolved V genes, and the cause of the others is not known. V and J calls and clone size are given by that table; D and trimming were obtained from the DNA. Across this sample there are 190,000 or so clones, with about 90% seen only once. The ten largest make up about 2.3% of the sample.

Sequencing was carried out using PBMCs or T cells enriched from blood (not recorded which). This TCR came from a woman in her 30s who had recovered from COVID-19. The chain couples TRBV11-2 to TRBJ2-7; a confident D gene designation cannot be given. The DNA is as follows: TGTGCCAGCAGCTTCGGCGGAGTGATTTACGAGCAGTACTTC. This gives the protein CASSFGGVIYEQYF.